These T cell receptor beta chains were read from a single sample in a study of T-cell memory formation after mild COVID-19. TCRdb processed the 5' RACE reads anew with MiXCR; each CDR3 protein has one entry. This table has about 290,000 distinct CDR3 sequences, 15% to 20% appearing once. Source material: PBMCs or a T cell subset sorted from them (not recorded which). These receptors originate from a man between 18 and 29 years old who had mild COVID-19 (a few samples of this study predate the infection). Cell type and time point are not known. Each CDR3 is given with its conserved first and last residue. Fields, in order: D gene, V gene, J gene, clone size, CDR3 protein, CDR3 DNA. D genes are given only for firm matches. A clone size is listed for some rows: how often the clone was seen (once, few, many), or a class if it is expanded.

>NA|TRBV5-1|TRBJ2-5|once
CASSRDTSQETQYF
TGCGCCAGCAGCCGGGACACATCCCAAGAGACCCAGTACTTC
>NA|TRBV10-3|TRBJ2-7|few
CAIRRGPRLSYEQYF
TGTGCCATCAGGCGTGGTCCGAGGCTTTCCTACGAGCAGTACTTC
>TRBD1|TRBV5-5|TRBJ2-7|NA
CASRLRDSSEQYF
TGTGCCAGCAGACTGAGGGACAGTTCCGAGCAGTACTTC
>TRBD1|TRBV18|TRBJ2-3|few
CASSPSGQGLTDTQYF
TGTGCCAGCTCACCATCGGGACAGGGTCTGACAGATACGCAGTATTTT
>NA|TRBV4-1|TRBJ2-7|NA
CASSPLGTSYEQYF
TGCGCCAGCAGCCCCCTGGGGACCTCCTACGAGCAGTACTTC
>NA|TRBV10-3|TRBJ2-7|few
CAIPGTLHISEQYF
TGTGCCATCCCCGGGACCCTCCATATCTCCGAGCAGTACTTC
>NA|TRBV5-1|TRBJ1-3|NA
CASSSQGHHGNTIYF
TGCGCCAGCAGCTCGCAGGGGCATCACGGAAACACCATATATTTT
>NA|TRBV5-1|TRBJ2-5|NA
CASSPKVGSETQYF
TGCGCCAGCAGCCCAAAGGTGGGGTCAGAGACCCAGTACTTC
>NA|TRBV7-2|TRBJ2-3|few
CASSHPVGGGTDTQYF
TGTGCCAGCAGCCACCCGGTAGGGGGGGGCACAGATACGCAGTATTTT
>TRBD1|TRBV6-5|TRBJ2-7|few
CASSVWTGGAYEQYF
TGTGCCAGCAGTGTATGGACAGGGGGTGCCTACGAGCAGTACTTC
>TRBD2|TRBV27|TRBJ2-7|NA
CASSPDYPGREQYF
TGTGCCAGCAGCCCAGACTACCCCGGGAGGGAGCAGTACTTC
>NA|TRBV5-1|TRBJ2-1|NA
CASTPAVGVFNEQFF
TGCGCCAGCACCCCAGCAGTTGGAGTTTTCAATGAGCAGTTCTTC
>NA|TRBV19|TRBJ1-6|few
CASNPTFNSPLHF
TGTGCCAGTAATCCGACATTTAATTCACCCCTCCACTTT
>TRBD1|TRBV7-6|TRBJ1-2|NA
CASSLGTGGAGGYTF
TGTGCCAGCAGCTTGGGGACAGGGGGCGCGGGTGGCTACACCTTC
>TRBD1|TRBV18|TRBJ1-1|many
CASSFDRGEAFF
TGTGCCAGCTCCTTTGACAGGGGCGAAGCTTTCTTT
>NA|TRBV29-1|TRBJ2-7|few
CSTETDNYEQYF
TGCAGCACGGAGACCGACAACTACGAGCAGTACTTC
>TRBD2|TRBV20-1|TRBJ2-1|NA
CSARGTSGSSSYNEQFF
TGCAGTGCCAGAGGGACTAGCGGGAGCAGCTCCTACAATGAGCAGTTCTTC
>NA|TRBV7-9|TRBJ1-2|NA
CASSRNFAHYGYTF
TGTGCCAGCAGCCGGAACTTCGCCCACTATGGCTACACCTTC
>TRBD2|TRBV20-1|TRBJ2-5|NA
CSARDYLTSGGQETQYF
TGCAGTGCTAGAGATTATTTAACTAGCGGGGGCCAAGAGACCCAGTACTTC
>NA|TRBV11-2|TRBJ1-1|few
CASSYNPYMNTEAFF
TGTGCCAGCAGCTACAACCCATATATGAACACTGAAGCTTTCTTT
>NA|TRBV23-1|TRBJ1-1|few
CASTMYGGWPEAFF
TGCGCCAGCACCATGTACGGGGGATGGCCTGAAGCTTTCTTT
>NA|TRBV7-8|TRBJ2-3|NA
CASSLARRSAGAGRTDTQYF
TGTGCCAGCAGCTTAGCCAGACGATCCGCCGGGGCAGGGAGGACAGATACGCAGTATTTT
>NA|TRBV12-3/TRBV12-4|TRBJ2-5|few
CASSPTRGTETQYF
TGTGCCAGCAGTCCGACGCGAGGGACTGAGACCCAGTACTTC
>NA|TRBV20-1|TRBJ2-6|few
CSASGGPSSGANVLTF
TGCAGTGCTAGCGGAGGTCCGAGCTCTGGGGCCAACGTCCTGACTTTC
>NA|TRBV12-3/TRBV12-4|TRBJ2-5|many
CASRSGETQYF
TGTGCCAGCAGGTCGGGAGAGACCCAGTACTTC
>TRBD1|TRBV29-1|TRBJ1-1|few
CSVEDTGARTEAFF
TGCAGCGTTGAAGATACAGGGGCGAGGACTGAAGCTTTCTTT
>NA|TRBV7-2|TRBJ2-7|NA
CASSPRGATQPYF
TGTGCCAGCAGCCCAAGGGGGGCCACGCAGCCGTACTTC
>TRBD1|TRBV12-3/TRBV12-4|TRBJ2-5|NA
CASRSDREETQYF
TGTGCCAGCAGATCGGACAGGGAGGAGACCCAGTACTTC
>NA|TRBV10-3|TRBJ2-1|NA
CAIRGSKGRSYNEQFF
TGTGCCATCAGAGGGTCCAAGGGCCGCTCCTACAATGAGCAGTTCTTC
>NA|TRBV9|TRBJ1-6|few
CASSVSGYYNSPLHF
TGTGCCAGCAGCGTATCCGGCTACTATAATTCACCCCTCCACTTT
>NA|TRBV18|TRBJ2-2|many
CASSPGAATGELFF
TGTGCCAGCTCACCAGGGGCCGCCACCGGGGAGCTGTTTTTT
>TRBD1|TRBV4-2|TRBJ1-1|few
CASSQTGGTGSRAFF
TGTGCCAGCAGCCAGACGGGAGGGACAGGGTCTCGAGCTTTCTTT
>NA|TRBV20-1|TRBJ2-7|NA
CSASGRTGSSYEQYF
TGCAGTGCTAGCGGGAGGACAGGTAGCTCCTACGAGCAGTACTTC
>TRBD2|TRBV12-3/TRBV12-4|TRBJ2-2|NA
CASSPRGRRGASSGELFF
TGTGCCAGCTCCCCTCGCGGGAGGCGGGGGGCAAGTTCCGGGGAGCTGTTTTTT
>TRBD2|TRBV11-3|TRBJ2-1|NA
CASSLDRLAGVNNEQFF
TGTGCCAGCAGCCTAGATCGACTAGCGGGAGTAAACAATGAGCAGTTCTTC
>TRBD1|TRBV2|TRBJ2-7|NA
CASSKARDRGRKQYF
TGTGCCAGCAGCAAGGCCCGGGACAGGGGGCGCAAGCAGTACTTC
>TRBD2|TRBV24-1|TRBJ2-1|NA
CATSGTSGGPYNEQFF
TGTGCCACTAGTGGGACTAGCGGGGGACCCTACAATGAGCAGTTCTTC
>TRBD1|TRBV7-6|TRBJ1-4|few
CASRTGDGNEKLFF
TGTGCCAGCCGGACAGGGGATGGTAATGAAAAACTGTTTTTT
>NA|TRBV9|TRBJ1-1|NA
CASSVGMTTEAFF
TGTGCCAGCAGCGTAGGTATGACGACTGAAGCTTTCTTT
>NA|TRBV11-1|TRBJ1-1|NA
CASSESTTEAFF
TGTGCCAGCAGCGAAAGTACCACTGAAGCTTTCTTT
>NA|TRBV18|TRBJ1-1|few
CASSPESLQTEAFF
TGTGCCAGCTCACCAGAATCCCTCCAAACTGAAGCTTTCTTT